These 10 T cell receptor beta chains share one sample of origin, sequenced in a study of cytomegalovirus exposure and HLA in healthy donors. 13 Jbeta primers and 60 Vbeta primers were used for the PCR. Sequencing was performed with immunoSEQ multiplex PCR; in TCRdb, only in-frame clones are kept and a portion is missing. The profile shows about 130,000 clones, around four fifths of them singletons. Sequenced sample: PBMCs. All receptors derive from a woman aged 40 to 55 in good health and CMV-seropositive.

V gene TRBV5-1 combines with J gene TRBJ2-5, with D maybe TRBD2 (6 bases). Trimming took off 0 bases at V and 2 bases at J, with 14 bases between the two ends. CDR1 is SGHRS and CDR2 is YFSETQ in the germline V gene. There are 16 residues in the CDR3. The CDR3: CASSLGSGSGQETQYF. The CDR3 DNA reads TGCGCCAGCAGCTTGGGATCCGGTAGCGGTCAAGAGACCCAGTACTTC.

This clone has only one observation. The genes are TRBV4-1 and TRBJ2-4, with D possibly being TRBD2 (5 bases). The CDR3 consists of 14 residues. Germline values: CDR1 MGHRA, CDR2 YSYEKL. V dropped 2 bases and J dropped 6 bases, with 11 bases sitting between them. The CDR3: CASSQPGYLNIQYF. In DNA, the CDR3 is TGCGCCAGCAGCCAACCGGGGTATCTAAACATTCAGTACTTC.

V and J are TRBV2 and TRBJ1-2; D remains unclear. Trimming removed 3 bases at V and 3 bases at J, with 11 bases between. The germline V gene encodes CDR1 SNHLY and CDR2 FYNNEI. The length of the CDR3 is 14 residues. CDR3: CASSDSRVDYGYTF. In DNA, the CDR3 is TGTGCCAGCAGTGATTCCCGGGTTGACTATGGCTACACCTTC.

The rearrangement uses TRBV2 and TRBJ2-7, with TRBD1 as a possible D gene (5 bases). V dropped 5 bases and J dropped 0 bases, with 20 bases sitting between them. CDR3 length equals 17 residues. Germline loops: CDR1 SNHLY, CDR2 FYNNEI. The CDR3 reads CASSHRTDSSLSYEQYF. For the CDR3, the DNA is TGTGCCAGCAGTCACAGAACAGACAGCTCCCTCTCCTACGAGCAGTACTTC. Variable domain in full (rest from reference TRBV2 and TRBJ2-7): EPEVTQTPSHQVTQMGQEVILRCVPISNHLYFYWYRQILGQKVEFLVSFYNNEISEKSEIFDDQFSVERPDGSNFTLKIRSTKLEDSAMYFCASSHRTDSSLSYEQYFGPGTRLTVT.

The V and J genes are TRBV19 and TRBJ1-1; TRBD1 agrees at 11 bases. V lost 7 bases and J lost 6; bases outside the gene matches: 13. Germline V CDR1 and CDR2: LNHDA, SQIVND (reference sequence). This CDR3 contains 16 residues. CDR3 sequence (DNA): TGTGCCAGTAACCTAGGACAGGGGGCAAGTGGCGCTGAAGCTTTCTTT. Encoded protein: CASNLGQGASGAEAFF.

J is TRBJ1-5 and V is TRBV28, with D hard to call. With 2 bases removed from V and 1 base from J, the gap between germline ends came to 12 bases. CDR3 size: 16 residues. Germline CDR1 is MDHEN and CDR2 is SYDVKM. The CDR3 sequence is CASSLKQTSSNQPQHF. CDR3 in DNA: TGTGCCAGCAGTTTAAAACAGACGTCAAGCAATCAGCCCCAGCATTTT. Looking up the rest from reference TRBV28 and TRBJ1-5 gives the full variable domain: DVKVTQSSRYLVKRTGEKVFLECVQDMDHENMFWYRQDPGLGLRLIYFSYDVKMKEKGDIPEGYSVSREKKERFSLILESASTNQTSMYLCASSLKQTSSNQPQHFGDGTRLSIL.

This chain links TRBV7-3 with TRBJ2-1; 8 nucleotides line up with TRBD2. The germline V gene has CDR1 SGHTA and CDR2 FQGTGA. The CDR3 length is 15 residues. With V trimmed by 2 bases and J by 4 bases, 4 bases remained unmatched. CDR3 residues: CASSLVSGGYNEQFF. CDR3 nucleotide sequence: TGTGCCAGCAGCTTAGTCAGCGGGGGTTACAATGAGCAGTTCTTC.

This rearrangement joins TRBV19 to TRBJ1-4, with D perhaps matching TRBD1 (6 bases). The CDR3 is made up of 17 amino acids. V shed 5 bases and J shed 5 bases, with 21 bases lying between them. From germline, CDR1 is LNHDA and CDR2 SQIVND (reference sequence). The CDR3 reads CASSAGAQFRKNEKLFF. The CDR3 DNA sequence: TGTGCCAGTAGTGCAGGGGCGCAATTCCGTAAAAATGAAAAACTGTTTTTT.

The chain links TRBV5-6 to TRBJ1-6, with a tentative D call TRBD1 (5 bases). The ends were cut back, 1 base at V and 0 bases at J, with 14 bases in the middle. Germline loops: CDR1 SGHDT, CDR2 YYEEEE. The CDR3 runs to 18 residues. The CDR3 bases are TGTGCCAGCAGCTTGTATACAGGCTATAGCTCCTATAATTCACCCCTCCACTTT. This translates into CASSLYTGYSSYNSPLHF.

The chain carries TRBV27 and TRBJ1-1; D possibly corresponds to TRBD1 (6 bases). CDR1 and CDR2 from the germline V gene are MNHEY and SMNVEV (reference sequence). V gave up 3 bases and J gave up 1 base, with 9 bases separating them. The CDR3 contains 14 residues. The CDR3 nucleotides are TGTGCCAGCAGTTTGCAGGGGTGGAACACTGAAGCTTTCTTT. This gives the protein CASSLQGWNTEAFF.